The entry below describes one T cell receptor beta chain. The sample is drawn from a study of blood T cell repertoires in COVID-19. Study summary: COVID-19 samples collected from the United States, Italy and Spain covered acute and convalescent phases. Sample material is recorded as cDNA or gDNA derived from T cells, B-cell-depleted T cells, or PBMCs.

Original processing methods: Reference gene primer amplification gave nucleated cell count estimates. The data were produced by immunoSEQ multiplex PCR, yet TCRdb's version contains in-frame clones alone and is incomplete. That table is the source of V, J and clone size, and D and trimming were worked out from the DNA. The sample carries around 81,000 clones, about 84% recorded once. V lost 8 bases and J 2 bases, leaving 13 bases between the germline ends. There are 14 residues in the CDR3. CDR1 is SNHLY and CDR2 is FYNNEI in the germline V gene. The chain has TRBV2 and TRBJ2-1, with D unclear. The sample was peripheral blood. The source is a human donor in a cohort sampled during active COVID-19. DNA of the CDR3: TGTGCCAGCGTAAGAGGCGGCCCCTACAATGAGCAGTTCTTC. It yields the protein CASVRGGPYNEQFF. The full variable domain, with the rest looked up from reference TRBV2 and TRBJ2-1, is EPEVTQTPSHQVTQMGQEVILRCVPISNHLYFYWYRQILGQKVEFLVSFYNNEISEKSEIFDDQFSVERPDGSNFTLKIRSTKLEDSAMYFCASVRGGPYNEQFFGPGTRLTVL.